There are a few counts of the clone carrying this T cell receptor (beta chain). Its antigen is undetermined. Germline V CDR1 and CDR2: SGHNT, YYREEE (reference sequence). With 7 bases removed from V and 8 bases from J, the gap between germline ends came to 16 bases. The CDR3 runs to 13 residues. TCRdb's table, derived via immunoSEQ multiplex PCR, lists solely in-frame clones and lacks some. The sample shows approximately 120,000 clones, over 80% of them seen only once. This record belongs to a study of T cell responses to AZD1222 COVID-19 vaccine. General study results and limits: Dominant at 160-218 and 743-854, vaccine-associated CD4 TCRs also spanned spike. Most donors were white British, females outnumbered males, and clonal diversity was possibly underestimated.

The chain carries TRBV5-4 and TRBJ1-3; D uncertain. The source was peripheral blood, collected on day 0 of AZD1222 vaccination. This receptor was identified in an adult in good health. The CDR3 reads CASAPALADTIYF. The CDR3 region has the DNA TGTGCCAGCGCTCCGGCCCTTGCGGACACCATATATTTT. The complete variable domain, with remaining parts taken from reference TRBV5-4 and TRBJ1-3, reads ETGVTQSPTHLIKTRGQQVTLRCSSQSGHNTVSWYQQALGQGPQFIFQYYREEENGRGNFPPRFSGLQFPNYSSELNVNALELDDSALYLCASAPALADTIYFGEGSWLTVV.